This entry lists 21 T cell receptor beta chains sequenced from one sample in a study of immune evolution from preneoplasia to lung adenocarcinoma. Profiled with immunoSEQ multiplex PCR; TCRdb holds only in-frame clones, not every one. This repertoire shows about 41,000 clones, roughly 80% found once; its top ten account for about 4.3%. Material for sequencing was FFPE invasive lung adenocarcinoma tissue. Receptors were obtained from a person aged 60 to 70 with lung adenocarcinoma.

This clone has a handful of counts. V and J are TRBV7-3 and TRBJ1-1; D is unclear. Germline CDR1 SGHTA, CDR2 FQGTGA. This CDR3 spans 18 amino acids. Trimming stripped 5 bases from V and 0 bases from J, with 22 bases between. The CDR3 DNA sequence: TGTGCCAGCAGCCTATTCGGCCTTACTGAAGTCATGAACACTGAAGCTTTCTTT. Translating gives CASSLFGLTEVMNTEAFF. The whole variable domain, filled in from reference TRBV7-3 and TRBJ1-1, reads GAGVSQTPSNKVTEKGKYVELRCDPISGHTALYWYRQSLGQGPEFLIYFQGTGAADDSGLPNDRFFAVRPEGSVSTLKIQRTERGDSAVYLCASSLFGLTEVMNTEAFFGQGTRLTVV.

The rearrangement joins TRBV7-6 to TRBJ1-4; TRBD1 agrees at 8 bases. J was trimmed by 3 bases and V by 0 bases; bases with no gene match: 0. Germline V lookup: CDR1 SGHVS, CDR2 FNYEAQ. CDR3 length: 15 residues. The CDR3 loop is CASSLATGANEKLFF. CDR3 nucleotide sequence: TGTGCCAGCAGCTTAGCGACAGGGGCTAATGAAAAACTGTTTTTT. The whole variable domain, filled in from reference TRBV7-6 and TRBJ1-4, reads GAGVSQSPRYKVTKRGQDVALRCDPISGHVSLYWYRQALGQGPEFLTYFNYEAQQDKSGLPNDRFSAERPEGSISTLTIQRTEQRDSAMYRCASSLATGANEKLFFGSGTQLSVL.

The chain combines TRBV29-1 with TRBJ1-5; D is unresolved. The CDR3 is made up of 11 amino acids. The V end lost 4 bases, the J end lost 9 bases, and 10 bases lay between the germline ends. Looked up from germline, CDR1 is SQVTM and CDR2 is ANQGSEA. In DNA form, the CDR3 reads TGCAGCGTTGGTACGGGAGGGCCCCAGCATTTT. It encodes CSVGTGGPQHF.

This clone was counted a single time. V and J are TRBV5-1 and TRBJ2-7; TRBD1 matches 8 bases. The ends lost 4 bases at V and 2 bases at J; junction bases unmatched: 14. The CDR3 sequence is 17 residues long. Germline CDR1 SGHRS, CDR2 YFSETQ. CDR3 nucleotides: TGCGCCAGCAGCGCGGGGACCGACAGGGGAGTTCCCTACGAGCAGTACTTC. Translated: CASSAGTDRGVPYEQYF.

J is TRBJ1-5 and V is TRBV6-1, with D perhaps matching TRBD1 (5 bases). The CDR3 spans 16 residues. Trimming shortened V by 3 bases and J by 0 bases, and 12 bases separated the two germline ends. Looked up from germline, CDR1 is MNHNS and CDR2 is SASEGT. This chain's CDR3 is CASSELDSNSNQPQHF. For the CDR3, the DNA is TGTGCCAGCAGTGAGCTTGACAGCAATAGCAATCAGCCCCAGCATTTT.

The chain recombines TRBV28 with TRBJ1-5, with 8 bases fitting TRBD1. The germline gives CDR1 MDHEN, CDR2 SYDVKM. J was trimmed by 5 bases and V by 2 bases; bases with no gene match: 5. The length of the CDR3 is 15 residues. CDR3 coding DNA: TGTGCCAGCAGTTTAGCGGGACAGGCTTATCAGCCCCAGCATTTT. As protein: CASSLAGQAYQPQHF.

The V call is TRBV29-1, the J call TRBJ1-2; D ambiguous. The CDR3 sequence is 14 residues long. Germline CDR1 reads SQVTM; CDR2 reads ANQGSEA. The germline V and J ends were trimmed by 4 bases and 4 bases, with 16 bases remaining between them. This CDR3 is CSVGPLQITYGYTF. CDR3 nucleotide sequence: TGCAGCGTTGGTCCATTACAGATAACCTATGGCTACACCTTC.

The chain carries TRBV27 and TRBJ1-1, with 7 bases matching TRBD1. CDR1 MNHEY and CDR2 SMNVEV come from the germline V gene (reference sequence). Trimming took 4 bases from V and 4 from J; bases not matched to a gene: 12. This CDR3 contains 16 residues. The CDR3 DNA sequence: TGTGCCAGCAGTTGGGGCGTCTCAGGGACAGCCACTGAAGCTTTCTTT. Amino acids: CASSWGVSGTATEAFF.

This chain uses TRBV30 with TRBJ2-7; TRBD1 matches at 8 bases. V lost 0 bases and J lost 7; bases outside the gene matches: 14. This CDR3 has 16 amino acids. CDR1 GTSNPN and CDR2 SVGIG come from the germline V gene (reference sequence). The CDR3 nucleotides read TGTGCCTGGAGTGTGGGGGAAGACAGGGGATGGTATGAGCAGTACTTC. This translates into CAWSVGEDRGWYEQYF.

The chain combines TRBV7-3 with TRBJ2-3; 10 bases line up with TRBD2. With 2 bases clipped from V and 2 bases from J, the junction kept 4 bases outside the gene matches. In germline, CDR1 is SGHTA, CDR2 FQGTGA. The CDR3 is 16 amino acids. CDR3 protein: CASSLGAGGPTDTQYF. CDR3 coding DNA: TGTGCCAGCAGCTTAGGAGCGGGAGGGCCCACAGATACGCAGTATTTT.

The sample holds a few counts of this clone. J is TRBJ2-1 and V is TRBV6-6; D remains unclear. The length of the CDR3 is 12 residues. Germline CDR1 is MNHNY and CDR2 is SVGAGI (reference sequence). The ends were cut back, 4 bases at V and 9 bases at J, with 10 bases in the middle. The CDR3 DNA reads TGTGCCAGCAGTTCGGAATCTTCTGAGCAGTTCTTC. Residues: CASSSESSEQFF.

The V call is TRBV7-3, the J call TRBJ2-3; 8 nucleotides align to TRBD2. This CDR3 region has 16 residues. V shed 5 bases, J shed 5 bases, and the junction held 12 bases outside the gene matches. Looked up from germline, CDR1 is SGHTA and CDR2 is FQGTGA. The CDR3 spells CASSPDIGAGGDTQYF. CDR3 nucleotide sequence: TGTGCCAGCAGCCCCGATATTGGGGCGGGAGGAGATACGCAGTATTTT.

The genes are TRBV19 and TRBJ2-1; D gene unclear. CDR3 length: 11 amino acids. The germline gives CDR1 LNHDA, CDR2 SQIVND (reference sequence). V lost 7 bases and J lost 9, with 10 bases in between. CDR3 protein: CASTGDIEQFF. As DNA, the CDR3 is TGTGCCAGTACCGGCGATATTGAGCAGTTCTTC.

The chain recombines TRBV7-9 with TRBJ2-6; a weak D match, TRBD2 (6 bases). From germline, CDR1 is SEHNR and CDR2 FQNEAQ (reference sequence). CDR3 length equals 16 residues. V was trimmed by 1 base and J by 3 bases, leaving 10 bases between them. CDR3 loop: CASSLGGNLGANVLTF. The CDR3 nucleotides read TGTGCCAGCAGCTTAGGCGGGAACCTTGGGGCCAACGTCCTGACTTTC. The full variable domain, completed using reference TRBV7-9 and TRBJ2-6, is DTGVSQNPRHKITKRGQNVTFRCDPISEHNRLYWYRQTLGQGPEFLTYFQNEAQLEKSRLLSDRFSAERPKGSFSTLEIQRTEQGDSAMYLCASSLGGNLGANVLTFGAGSRLTVL.

The chain couples TRBV7-8 to TRBJ2-3; D gene uncertain. Germline V lookup: CDR1 SGHVS, CDR2 FQNEAQ. V dropped 1 base and J dropped 4 bases, with 9 bases sitting between them. The CDR3 contains 14 residues. DNA of the CDR3: TGTGCCAGCAGCTTAGGGACGGTCGCAGATACGCAGTATTTT. As protein: CASSLGTVADTQYF.

This chain uses TRBV14 with TRBJ1-2, with D perhaps matching TRBD1 (5 bases). This CDR3 is 12 amino acids long. Trimming pared 4 bases from V and 4 bases from J, leaving 7 bases between. Germline V gives CDR1 SGHDN, CDR2 FVKESK. In DNA form, the CDR3 reads TGTGCCAGCAGCCCCGGGACCTATGGCTACACCTTC. Its protein is CASSPGTYGYTF.

The chain uses TRBV2 and TRBJ1-5, with D hard to call. The V gene lost 7 bases and the J gene lost 2 bases, with 12 bases spanning the gap. Germline assignment: CDR1 SNHLY and CDR2 FYNNEI. The CDR3 totals 14 residues. This CDR3 reads CASNGVAGNQPQHF. The CDR3 coding sequence is TGTGCCAGCAATGGGGTCGCGGGCAATCAGCCCCAGCATTTT.

This chain connects TRBV7-6 to TRBJ2-7, with D hard to call. Between the trimmed V and J ends, which lost 2 bases and 1 base, there was a span of 6 bases. Looked up from germline, CDR1 is SGHVS and CDR2 is FNYEAQ. The CDR3 runs 13 residues. CDR3 loop: CASSLSASYEQYF. The CDR3 DNA reads TGTGCCAGCAGCTTATCCGCTTCCTACGAGCAGTACTTC.

V gene TRBV5-1 combines with J gene TRBJ2-2; D unresolved. The germline CDR1 and CDR2 sequences are SGHRS and YFSETQ. CDR3 length equals 12 residues. The V end lost 1 base, the J end lost 4 bases, and 2 bases lay between the germline ends. Written as DNA, the CDR3 is TGCGCCAGCAGCTTGATCACCGGGGAGCTGTTTTTT. Encoded protein: CASSLITGELFF.

This clone appeared a few times. V and J are TRBV7-2 and TRBJ1-1, with TRBD1 identical over 7 bases. In germline, CDR1 is SGHTA, CDR2 FQGNSA. The CDR3 is 14 amino acids. Germline trimming cut 5 bases from V and 7 bases from J; bases unmatched to any gene: 10. CDR3 bases: TGTGCCAGCAGCCCCAGAAGGGACAGAATTGAAGCTTTCTTT. It yields the protein CASSPRRDRIEAFF. Based on the CDR3 plus reference TRBV7-2 and TRBJ1-1, the full variable domain is GAGVSQSPSNKVTEKGKDVELRCDPISGHTALYWYRQSLGQGLEFLIYFQGNSAPDKSGLPSDRFSAERTGGSVSTLTIQRTQQEDSAVYLCASSPRRDRIEAFFGQGTRLTVV.

Here the CDR3 reads CASSVGGGRRVQETQYF. The CDR3 DNA sequence: TGTGCCAGCAGCGTAGGAGGAGGGCGGCGGGTACAAGAGACCCAGTACTTC. The chain is built from TRBV9 and TRBJ2-5, with a tentative D call TRBD2 (6 bases). The V end lost 0 bases, the J end lost 2 bases, and 17 bases lay between the germline ends. Germline V lookup: CDR1 SGDLS, CDR2 YYNGEE. This CDR3 spans 17 amino acids.